This TCR beta chain was identified during a study of beta chain features in type 1 diabetes. Study context: There were approximately 100,000,000 sorted cells examined across all samples. Overall study findings and caveats: Small HLA sub-analyses could not settle whether HLA shapes TCRB rearrangement. People with Type 1 diabetes carried modestly yet significantly shorter TCRB CDR3s in all four CD4+ subsets.

The CDR3 is made up of 13 amino acids. V lost 2 bases and J lost 10, with 12 bases in between. Looked up from germline, CDR1 is LGHNA and CDR2 is YSLEER. Expressed TCRB transcripts were sequenced because the entire RNA isolate underwent reverse transcription. Measured with immunoSEQ multiplex PCR; TCRdb has only the in-frame clones, and not every one. The sample has 640,000 or so clones; more than 13% are singletons. Points on this clone: What it recognizes is unknown.

A heparinised blood draw that averaged about 100 mL was obtained once from each donor. Sequenced sample: naive CD4+ T cells from blood. The rearrangement uses TRBV4-3 and TRBJ2-1; TRBD2 might be the D (6 bases). This sequence was found in a man aged 18 to 30 with type 1 diabetes. The CDR3 DNA reads as TGCGCCAGCAGCCAACCAGGGACTCTAGAGCAGTTCTTC. Its translation: CASSQPGTLEQFF.